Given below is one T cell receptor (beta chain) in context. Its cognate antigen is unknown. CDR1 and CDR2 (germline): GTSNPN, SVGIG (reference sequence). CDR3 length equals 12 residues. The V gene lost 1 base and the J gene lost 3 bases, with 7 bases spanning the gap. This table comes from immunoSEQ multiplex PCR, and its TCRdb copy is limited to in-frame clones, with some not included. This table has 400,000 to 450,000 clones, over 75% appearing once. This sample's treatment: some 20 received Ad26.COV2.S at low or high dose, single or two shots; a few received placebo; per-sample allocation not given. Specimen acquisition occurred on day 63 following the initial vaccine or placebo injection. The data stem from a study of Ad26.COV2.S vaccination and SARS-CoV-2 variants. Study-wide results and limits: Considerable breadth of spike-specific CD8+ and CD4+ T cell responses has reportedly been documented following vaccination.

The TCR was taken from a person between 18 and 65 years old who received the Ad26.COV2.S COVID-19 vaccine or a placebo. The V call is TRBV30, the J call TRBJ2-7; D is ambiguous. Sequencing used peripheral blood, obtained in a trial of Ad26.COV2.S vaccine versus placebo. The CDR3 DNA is TGTGCCTGGAGTGACAGAAACTACGAGCAGTACTTC. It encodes CAWSDRNYEQYF.